This entry lists 8 T cell receptor beta chains sequenced from one sample in a study of long-term antiretroviral therapy in people with HIV. Version v3.0 of the immunoSEQ assay ran at survey level. The assay was immunoSEQ multiplex PCR, and TCRdb's table has in-frame clones only and misses some. The sample holds 9,500 to 15,000 clones, around 79% seen once. The sample consisted of unsorted PBMCs, taken about 3.1 years before starting antiretroviral therapy. The receptors derive from a man in his forties with HIV.

The V gene is TRBV7-9, the J gene TRBJ2-7; 7 bases line up with TRBD2. J gave up 0 bases and V 5 bases, and 4 bases lay outside the gene matches. The CDR3 covers 14 residues. Germline loops: CDR1 SEHNR, CDR2 FQNEAQ (reference sequence). The CDR3 DNA reads as TGTGCCAGCAGCCCGCGGGACTACTCCTACGAGCAGTACTTC. It translates to CASSPRDYSYEQYF.

V gene TRBV7-9 combines with J gene TRBJ2-4; D tentatively fits TRBD1 or TRBD2 (5 bases each). Trimming left V 1 base short and J 5 bases short, with 15 bases between. Germline V gene data show CDR1 as SEHNR and CDR2 as FQNEAQ (reference sequence). CDR3 length equals 16 residues. CDR3 nucleotide sequence: TGTGCCAGCAGCTTAGGTCCGTCAGGGAGCGAAAACATTCAGTACTTC. It yields the protein CASSLGPSGSENIQYF.

This chain joins TRBV4-3 and TRBJ1-1; D may be TRBD1 (6 bases). Germline assignment: CDR1 LGHNA and CDR2 YSLEER. There are 16 residues in the CDR3. The V and J ends lost 1 base and 1 base respectively, with 13 bases between them. CDR3 residues: CASSQGTGSWNTEAFF. The CDR3 region has the DNA TGCGCCAGCAGCCAAGGAACAGGGTCCTGGAACACTGAAGCTTTCTTT.

The rearrangement joins TRBV7-2 to TRBJ1-6; D unclear. CDR1 SGHTA and CDR2 FQGNSA come from the germline V gene. Trimming removed 0 bases at V and 7 bases at J, with 4 bases between. The CDR3 runs to 13 residues. In DNA form, the CDR3 reads TGTGCCAGCAGCTTAGCAAGGAATTCACCCCTCCACTTT. It yields the protein CASSLARNSPLHF.

This chain joins TRBV5-5 and TRBJ1-4; 10 nucleotides align to TRBD1. The trim removed 5 bases at V and 2 bases at J, leaving 9 bases unmatched. The germline V gene encodes CDR1 SGHKS and CDR2 YYEKEE (reference sequence). CDR3 length: 17 amino acids. CDR3 sequence reads: CASRGTGVSSTNEKLFF. For the CDR3, the DNA is TGTGCCAGCAGGGGGACAGGGGTGAGTTCGACTAATGAAAAACTGTTTTTT.

V is TRBV6-5 and J is TRBJ1-3, with 8 bases fitting TRBD1. Germline CDR1 is MNHEY and CDR2 is SVGAGI. CDR3 length: 16 residues. Losses at the gene ends were 2 bases for V and 2 bases for J; bases not matched to a gene: 5. CDR3 sequence: CASSYTGQVPGNTIYF. The DNA of the CDR3 is TGTGCCAGCAGTTACACGGGACAGGTACCTGGAAACACCATATATTTT.

This chain connects TRBV2 to TRBJ2-2; 10 bases map to TRBD2. The CDR3 has 18 residues. The V gene's germline CDR1 is SNHLY and CDR2 FYNNEI. With 3 bases clipped from V and 2 bases from J, the junction kept 9 bases outside the gene matches. The CDR3 here is CASSDPRASGSNTGELFF. The CDR3 DNA sequence: TGTGCCAGCAGTGATCCGAGGGCTAGCGGGAGTAACACCGGGGAGCTGTTTTTT.

The J gene is TRBJ1-4, the V gene TRBV29-1; possible D gene TRBD1, 6 bases. Trimming took 8 bases from V and 8 from J, leaving 18 bases between them. The germline gives CDR1 SQVTM, CDR2 ANQGSEA. The CDR3 has 13 amino acids. CDR3 protein: CSIEKGGDEKLFF. In nucleotides, the CDR3 is TGCAGCATCGAAAAGGGGGGCGACGAAAAACTGTTTTTT.